A selection of T cell receptor beta chains follows, all from one sample in a study of T cells in localized non-small cell lung cancer. The data were produced by immunoSEQ multiplex PCR, yet TCRdb's version contains in-frame clones alone and is incomplete. This table has more than 20,000 clones, about nine tenths appearing once. Sequences were derived from PBMCs, sampled before any cancer treatment. These receptor sequences come from a man between 40 and 70 years old with stage II squamous cell lung carcinoma. CDR3s include the opening cysteine and the closing phenylalanine or tryptophan. A D gene is named only where the DNA matches it firmly. A clone size is listed for some rows: how often the clone was seen (once, few, many), or a class if it is expanded.

>.|13|TRBJ2-2|TRBV6-5|.
TGTGCCAGCAGTTACGGGGACACCGGGGAGCTGTTTTTT
CASSYGDTGELFF
>.|12|TRBJ1-3|TRBV2|once
TGTGCCAGCAGTGAGAGGGGAGACACCATATATTTT
CASSERGDTIYF
>TRBD1|13|TRBJ1-1|TRBV7-8|.
TGTGCCAGCAGCGCTCGGGACAGCCCGACGGCTTTCTTT
CASSARDSPTAFF
>.|13|TRBJ1-1|TRBV5-1|.
TGCGCCAGCAGCATACAGCTGAACACTGAAGCTTTCTTT
CASSIQLNTEAFF
>.|15|TRBJ2-2|TRBV30|.
TGTGCCTGGAGTGTACAGGGCGGGGCCGCCGGGGAGCTGTTTTTT
CAWSVQGGAAGELFF
>.|13|TRBJ1-2|TRBV5-1|.
TGCGCCAGCAGCCAAAACAGGCACTATGGCTACACCTTC
CASSQNRHYGYTF
>.|11|TRBJ2-3|TRBV2|.
TGTGCCAGCCATGGTGCAGATACGCAGTATTTT
CASHGADTQYF
>TRBD2|16|TRBJ2-3|TRBV4-1|.
TGCGCCAGCAGCCGGACTAGCGGGGGGGCCGAAGATACGCAGTATTTT
CASSRTSGGAEDTQYF
>.|14|TRBJ2-3|TRBV7-2|.
TGTGCCAGCACCCCGGCTAGGTCGGCAGATACGCAGTATTTT
CASTPARSADTQYF
>TRBD1|14|TRBJ1-2|TRBV28|.
TGTGCCAGCAAGGCAGGGGGCCTCTTGGGTGGCTACACCTTC
CASKAGGLLGGYTF
>.|14|TRBJ1-1|TRBV7-6|.
TGTGCCAGCAGCTTAAATCCGGTCCTAAGTGAAGCTTTCTTT
CASSLNPVLSEAFF
>.|14|TRBJ1-1|TRBV4-1|.
TGCGCCAGCAGCCAGAGACAGTCCCACACTGAAGCTTTCTTT
CASSQRQSHTEAFF
>TRBD1|15|TRBJ1-5|TRBV7-2|.
TGTGCCAGCAGCTGGCGACAGGGCGGCAATCAGCCCCAACATTTT
CASSWRQGGNQPQHF
>TRBD1|14|TRBJ2-3|TRBV10-3|.
TGTGCCATCAGTAAGGGACAGTTAGTAGATACGCAGTATTTT
CAISKGQLVDTQYF
>TRBD2|17|TRBJ2-3|TRBV7-8|once
TGTGCCAGCAGTAAACGACTAGCGGGGGACGGCACAGATACGCAGTATTTT
CASSKRLAGDGTDTQYF
>.|17|TRBJ2-3|TRBV7-3|.
TGTGCCAGCAGCTTAAAATTGGGGGGACCTAGCACAGATACGCAGTATTTT
CASSLKLGGPSTDTQYF
>TRBD1|14|TRBJ1-2|TRBV7-9|.
TGTGCCAGCAGCTTGACAGGGGTAAACTATGGCTACACCTTC
CASSLTGVNYGYTF
>.|19|TRBJ2-5|TRBV4-2|once
TGTGCCAGCAGCCAAGAGGGAATAGGGGTCGTATCGGGTCGGGAGACCCAGTACTTC
CASSQEGIGVVSGRETQYF
>TRBD2|15|TRBJ2-1|TRBV7-2|once
TGTGCCAGCAGCTTAGCGGCGGGGGGGCCTAATGAGCAGTTCTTC
CASSLAAGGPNEQFF
>.|13|TRBJ2-1|TRBV19|.
TGTGCCAGTAGTATAACGATGAAGGATGAGCAGTTCTTC
CASSITMKDEQFF
>.|16|TRBJ2-2|TRBV11-3|.
TGTGCCAGCAGCTTAATCCGGGCGGTGAACACCGGGGAGCTGTTTTTT
CASSLIRAVNTGELFF
>.|13|TRBJ1-3|TRBV30|.
TGTGCCTGGAGTTCAGGGGCTGGAAACACCATATATTTT
CAWSSGAGNTIYF
>.|15|TRBJ1-2|TRBV4-1|once
TGCGCCAGCAGCCACCCGGGGGGGGCCAACTATGGCTACACCTTC
CASSHPGGANYGYTF
>.|13|TRBJ2-7|TRBV18|.
TGTGCCAGCTCACCTGTTCCTTTAGACGAGCAGTACTTC
CASSPVPLDEQYF
>TRBD2|18|TRBJ2-1|TRBV19|.
TGTGCCAGTAGTATAGACTCCCTTAGGCTAGCGGGGGACAATGAGCAGTTCTTC
CASSIDSLRLAGDNEQFF
>.|16|TRBJ2-3|TRBV29-1|.
TGCAGCGTGGGGTACGACAGAGGACCCCTCACAGATACGCAGTATTTT
CSVGYDRGPLTDTQYF
>.|14|TRBJ2-4|TRBV7-9|.
TGTGCCAGCAGCTTAGAACGGCCCTTATCGATTCAGTACTTC
CASSLERPLSIQYF
>TRBD1|15|TRBJ1-1|TRBV4-2|.
TGTGCCAGCAGCCCGGGACAGGGTTTAATCACTGAAGCTTTCTTT
CASSPGQGLITEAFF
>TRBD2|14|TRBJ2-7|TRBV19|.
TGTGCCAGTAGTATAGGGGAGGGCTCCTACGAGCAGTACTTC
CASSIGEGSYEQYF
>.|14|TRBJ1-5|TRBV7-8|once
TGTGCCAGCAGCCTCGTCGATAGCAATCAGCCCCAGCATTTT
CASSLVDSNQPQHF
>.|15|TRBJ2-2|TRBV6-1|.
TGTGCCAGCAGTGTGGGGGGGGCGGACACCGGGGAGCTGTTTTTT
CASSVGGADTGELFF
>TRBD1|15|TRBJ1-1|TRBV19|once
TGTGCCAGTAGTATAGAAACGACAGGGGCCACTGAAGCTTTCTTT
CASSIETTGATEAFF
>TRBD1|16|TRBJ2-2|TRBV19|.
TGTGCCAGTACCCACCGGGACAGGGGCTTAACCGGGGAGCTGTTTTTT
CASTHRDRGLTGELFF
>.|19|TRBJ1-3|TRBV7-9|few
TGTGCCAGCAGCTGGTTACGATCGGGACCCAGATCCTCTGGAAACACCATATATTTT
CASSWLRSGPRSSGNTIYF
>.|14|TRBJ2-5|TRBV5-1|.
TGCGCCAGCCAAAATCAGGCCAGTACCGAGACCCAGTACTTC
CASQNQASTETQYF
>TRBD2|16|TRBJ2-3|TRBV5-1|few
TGCGCCAGCAGCTTGGGACTAGCGGACAGCACAGATACGCAGTATTTT
CASSLGLADSTDTQYF
>.|15|TRBJ1-1|TRBV7-9|.
TGTGCCAGCAGCTTAGGAGGGCCGATGCGCACTGAAGCTTTCTTT
CASSLGGPMRTEAFF
>TRBD2|16|TRBJ2-1|TRBV28|.
TGTGCCAGCAGTTTTGGGGGACTAGCGGACGTGGATGAGCAGTTCTTC
CASSFGGLADVDEQFF
>.|14|TRBJ2-1|TRBV6-1|.
TGTGCCAGCAATCCTCTACAGGTTAACAATGAGCAGTTCTTC
CASNPLQVNNEQFF
>.|14|TRBJ2-1|TRBV11-3|.
TGTGCCAGCAGCTCGTCGACAGTACGGAATGAGCAGTTCTTC
CASSSSTVRNEQFF
>.|12|TRBJ2-7|TRBV5-4|.
TGTGCCAGCAGCTTAGAGTCGACAGAACAGTACTTC
CASSLESTEQYF
>TRBD1|15|TRBJ1-1|TRBV19|.
TGTGCCAGTAGTTCCCGGACAGGATCCAACACTGAAGCTTTCTTT
CASSSRTGSNTEAFF
>.|15|TRBJ2-7|TRBV30|.
TGTGCCTGGCGCCGAAGAGGGAACGGGGGTAGCGAGCAGTACTTC
CAWRRRGNGGSEQYF
>.|15|TRBJ1-6|TRBV9|.
TGTGCCAGCAGCGCCTCTTCGGGACCGGCTTTGGTCCTCCACTTT
CASSASSGPALVLHF
>.|17|TRBJ1-4|TRBV28|.
TGTGCCAGCACTGGGGAGGGTGGAGGGTTCTTTGGTGAAAAACTGTTTTTT
CASTGEGGGFFGEKLFF
>.|14|TRBJ2-7|TRBV10-3|.
TGTGCCATCAGTGATCAAGTGGGGGGAGCCGAGCAGTACTTC
CAISDQVGGAEQYF
>.|13|TRBJ1-6|TRBV18|few
TGTGCCAGCTCACCGTCGGAAAATTCACCCCTCCACTTT
CASSPSENSPLHF
>.|12|TRBJ1-1|TRBV2|.
TGTGCCATAAGCGGTACGAACACTGAAGCTTTCTTT
CAISGTNTEAFF
>TRBD1|18|TRBJ1-3|TRBV19|.
TGTGCCAGTAGTATAGGATCCGGGACAGGTACCTCTGGAAACACCATATATTTT
CASSIGSGTGTSGNTIYF
>TRBD2|18|TRBJ2-1|TRBV6-4|.
TGTGCCAGCAGTGACCCAGTGACTAGCGGGATACTTTACAATGAGCAGTTCTTC
CASSDPVTSGILYNEQFF
>.|14|TRBJ2-5|TRBV4-2|.
TGTGCCAGCAGCCAAGATAGCCAGCTGGAGACCCAGTACTTC
CASSQDSQLETQYF
>.|13|TRBJ1-2|TRBV10-2|few
TGCGCCACCTCCCAGGGTATCTACTATGGCTACACCTTC
CATSQGIYYGYTF
>.|17|TRBJ1-5|TRBV4-1|.
TGCGCCAGCAGCCGAACGATACTGAGGGGGGGGAATCAGCCCCAGCATTTT
CASSRTILRGGNQPQHF
>.|14|TRBJ1-6|TRBV10-2|few
TGCGCCAGCAGTGAGTCTAGGGGAAATTCACCCCTCCACTTT
CASSESRGNSPLHF